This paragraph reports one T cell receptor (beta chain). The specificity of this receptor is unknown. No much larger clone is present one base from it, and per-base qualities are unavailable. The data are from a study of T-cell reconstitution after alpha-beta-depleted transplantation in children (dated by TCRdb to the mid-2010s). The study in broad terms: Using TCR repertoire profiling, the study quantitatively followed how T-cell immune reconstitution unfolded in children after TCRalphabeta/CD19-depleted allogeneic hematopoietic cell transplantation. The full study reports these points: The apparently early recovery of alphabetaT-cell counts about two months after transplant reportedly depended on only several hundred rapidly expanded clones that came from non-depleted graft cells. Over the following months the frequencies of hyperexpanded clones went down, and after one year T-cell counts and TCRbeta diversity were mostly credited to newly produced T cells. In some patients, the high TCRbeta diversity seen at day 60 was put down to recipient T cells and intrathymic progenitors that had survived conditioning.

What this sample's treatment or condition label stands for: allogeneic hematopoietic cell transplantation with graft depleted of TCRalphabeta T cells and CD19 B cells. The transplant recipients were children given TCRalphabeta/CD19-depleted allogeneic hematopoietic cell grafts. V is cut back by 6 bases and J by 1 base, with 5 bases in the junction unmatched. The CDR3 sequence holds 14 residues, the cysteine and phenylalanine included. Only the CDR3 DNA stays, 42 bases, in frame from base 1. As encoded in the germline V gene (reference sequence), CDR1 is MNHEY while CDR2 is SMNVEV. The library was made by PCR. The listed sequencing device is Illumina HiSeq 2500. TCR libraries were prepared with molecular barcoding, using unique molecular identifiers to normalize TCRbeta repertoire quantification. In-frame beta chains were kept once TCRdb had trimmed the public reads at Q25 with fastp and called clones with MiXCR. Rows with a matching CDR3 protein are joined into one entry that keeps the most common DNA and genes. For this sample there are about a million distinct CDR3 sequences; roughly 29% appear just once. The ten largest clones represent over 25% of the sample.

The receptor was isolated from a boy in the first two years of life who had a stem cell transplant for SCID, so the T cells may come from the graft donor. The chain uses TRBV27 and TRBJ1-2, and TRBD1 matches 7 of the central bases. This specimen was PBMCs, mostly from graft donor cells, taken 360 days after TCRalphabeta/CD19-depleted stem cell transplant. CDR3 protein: CASRPQGSNYGYTF. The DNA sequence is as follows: TGTGCCAGCAGACCACAGGGGAGTAACTATGGCTACACCTTC.